The entry below describes one T cell receptor (beta chain). Sample treatment: oral pan-JAK inhibitor, 5-10 mg twice daily. The authors sorted CD4+ and CD8+ T cells from PBMCs. These data are taken from a study of CD8+ T cells in alopecia areata. V dropped 6 bases and J dropped 1; count of bases not matched to a gene: 4. Germline V gene sequence: CDR1 SQVTM, CDR2 ANQGSEA. The CDR3 runs to 13 residues. Extracted from the samples, RNA was reverse transcribed into cDNA to serve as the sequencing template. This table comes from immunoSEQ multiplex PCR, and its TCRdb copy is limited to in-frame clones, with some not included. The table has about 200,000 clones, 64% seen once.

The TCR comes from a human donor with alopecia areata. The rearrangement joins TRBV29-1 to TRBJ2-7; 9 bases line up with TRBD1. Sample: CD4+ T cells sorted from blood, taken at week 4, from a patient treated with tofacitinib. For the CDR3, the DNA is TGCAGCGTAAGGGACAGGGCGTCCTACGAGCAGTACTTC. Translating it yields CSVRDRASYEQYF.